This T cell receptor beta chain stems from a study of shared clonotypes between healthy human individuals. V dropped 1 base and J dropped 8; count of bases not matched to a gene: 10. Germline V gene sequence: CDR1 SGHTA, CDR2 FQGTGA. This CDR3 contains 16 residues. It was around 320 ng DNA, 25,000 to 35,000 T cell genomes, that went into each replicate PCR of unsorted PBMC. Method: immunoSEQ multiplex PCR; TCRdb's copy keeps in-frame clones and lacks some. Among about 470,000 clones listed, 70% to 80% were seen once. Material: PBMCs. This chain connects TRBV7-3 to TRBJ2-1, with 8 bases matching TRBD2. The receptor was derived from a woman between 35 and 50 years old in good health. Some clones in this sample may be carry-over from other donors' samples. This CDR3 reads CASSLKPSGGGHEQFF. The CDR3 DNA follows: TGTGCCAGCAGCTTAAAACCTAGCGGCGGGGGGCATGAGCAGTTCTTC.